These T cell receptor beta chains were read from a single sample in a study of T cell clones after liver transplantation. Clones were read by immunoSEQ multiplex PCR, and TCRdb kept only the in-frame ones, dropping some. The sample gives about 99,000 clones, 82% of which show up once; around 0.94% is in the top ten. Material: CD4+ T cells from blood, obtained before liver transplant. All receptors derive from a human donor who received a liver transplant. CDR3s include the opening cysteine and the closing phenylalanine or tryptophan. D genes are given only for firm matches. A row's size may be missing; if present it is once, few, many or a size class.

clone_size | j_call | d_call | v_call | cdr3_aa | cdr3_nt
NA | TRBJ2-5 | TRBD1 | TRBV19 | CASRTGAGETQYF | TGTGCCAGTAGGACAGGGGCAGGGGAGACCCAGTACTTC
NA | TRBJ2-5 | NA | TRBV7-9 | CASSFPPTETQYF | TGTGCCAGCAGCTTTCCTCCAACGGAGACCCAGTACTTC
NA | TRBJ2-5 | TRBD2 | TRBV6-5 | CASSRAGGAWETQYF | TGTGCCAGCAGCCGCGCGGGGGGGGCATGGGAGACCCAGTACTTC
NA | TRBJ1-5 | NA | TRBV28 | CASHSNQPQHF | TGTGCCAGTCATAGCAATCAGCCCCAGCATTTT
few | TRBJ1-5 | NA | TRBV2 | CASSVGARERQPQHF | TGTGCCAGCAGTGTAGGGGCCAGGGAGCGTCAGCCCCAGCATTTT
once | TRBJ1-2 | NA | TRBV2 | CASSEARGGASNYGYTF | TGTGCCAGCAGTGAAGCGAGAGGGGGGGCCTCTAACTATGGCTACACCTTC
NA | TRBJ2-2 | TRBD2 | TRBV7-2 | CASSLGLAGTGELFF | TGTGCCAGCAGCCTCGGGCTAGCGGGTACCGGGGAGCTGTTTTTT
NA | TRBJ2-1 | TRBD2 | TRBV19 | CASSIGTSGRNEQFF | TGTGCCAGTAGTATAGGGACTAGCGGGAGAAATGAGCAGTTCTTC
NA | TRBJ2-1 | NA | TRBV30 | CAWSARARVNEQFF | TGTGCCTGGAGTGCTCGGGCCAGGGTCAATGAGCAGTTCTTC
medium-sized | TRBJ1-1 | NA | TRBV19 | CASSIGGISEAFF | TGTGCCAGTAGTATTGGCGGTATCTCTGAAGCTTTCTTT
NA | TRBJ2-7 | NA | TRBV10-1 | CASSESALGHGEQYF | TGCGCCAGCAGTGAGTCAGCCCTAGGCCACGGAGAGCAGTACTTC
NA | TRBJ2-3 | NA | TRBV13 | CASSVKPDTDTQYF | TGTGCCAGCAGCGTTAAGCCAGACACAGATACGCAGTATTTT
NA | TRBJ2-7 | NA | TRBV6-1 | CASSPQGGGLDEQYF | TGTGCCAGCAGTCCCCAGGGGGGTGGGCTTGACGAGCAGTACTTC
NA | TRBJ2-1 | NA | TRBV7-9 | CASSSANEQFF | TGTGCCAGCAGTAGCGCAAATGAGCAGTTCTTC
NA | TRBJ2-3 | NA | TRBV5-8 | CASSLALRGADTQYF | TGTGCCAGCAGCTTGGCCCTAAGAGGGGCAGATACGCAGTATTTT
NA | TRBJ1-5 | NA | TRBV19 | CASRRWEDRGNQPQHF | TGTGCCAGTAGGAGATGGGAGGATCGGGGCAATCAGCCCCAGCATTTT
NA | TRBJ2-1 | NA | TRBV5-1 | CASRSRKNEQFF | TGCGCCAGCCGTTCCCGGAAGAATGAGCAGTTCTTC
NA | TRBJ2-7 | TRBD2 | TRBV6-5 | CASSSGGVSEQYF | TGTGCCAGCAGTTCCGGGGGGGTGTCCGAGCAGTACTTC
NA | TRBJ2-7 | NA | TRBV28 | CASSFSGYEQYF | TGTGCCAGCAGTTTCAGCGGTTACGAGCAGTACTTC
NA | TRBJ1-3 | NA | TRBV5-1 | CASSPRSGNTIYF | TGCGCCAGCAGCCCCAGATCGGGAAACACCATATATTTT
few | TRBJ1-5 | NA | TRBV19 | CASRLIRTDVRSNQPQHF | TGTGCCAGTAGACTAATACGGACGGACGTACGTAGCAATCAGCCCCAGCATTTT
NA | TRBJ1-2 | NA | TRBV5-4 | CASSFGQGRNLFYGYTF | TGTGCCAGCAGCTTTGGTCAGGGGCGGAATCTCTTCTATGGCTACACCTTC
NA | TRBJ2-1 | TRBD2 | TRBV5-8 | CASQGLAGGSSYNEQFF | TGTGCCAGCCAAGGACTAGCGGGGGGGAGCTCCTACAATGAGCAGTTCTTC
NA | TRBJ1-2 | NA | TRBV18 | CASTRQSDSKGGYTF | TGTGCCAGCACACGGCAGTCAGACAGCAAGGGAGGCTACACCTTC
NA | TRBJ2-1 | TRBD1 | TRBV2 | CASSANRGNEQFF | TGTGCCAGCAGTGCCAACAGGGGAAATGAGCAGTTCTTC
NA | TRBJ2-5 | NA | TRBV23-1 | CASSHTKNRQVQETQYF | TGCGCCAGCAGTCACACGAAAAATCGACAGGTGCAAGAGACCCAGTACTTC
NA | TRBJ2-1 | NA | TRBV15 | CATSIRGGLINEQFF | TGTGCCACCAGCATCAGAGGAGGACTAATCAATGAGCAGTTCTTC
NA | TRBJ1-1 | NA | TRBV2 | CASKRWNSVIGNTEAFF | TGTGCCAGCAAGAGGTGGAACAGCGTGATAGGGAACACTGAAGCTTTCTTT
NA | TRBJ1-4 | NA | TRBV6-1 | CASSERGGATNEKLFF | TGTGCCAGCAGTGAACGGGGGGGCGCAACTAATGAAAAACTGTTTTTT
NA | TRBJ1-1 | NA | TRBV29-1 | CSAGHTRSEAFF | TGCAGCGCCGGACACACCCGAAGTGAAGCTTTCTTT
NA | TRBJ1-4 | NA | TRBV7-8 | CASSLAIRGKLFF | TGTGCCAGCAGCTTAGCGATTAGGGGAAAACTGTTTTTT